This entry concerns a single T cell receptor (beta chain). This sample was included in a study of technical replicates of blood from several donors. Trimming cost V 5 bases and J 4 bases; bases outside gene matches: 13. Per the germline V gene, CDR1 is MNHEY and CDR2 is SMNVEV (reference sequence). The CDR3 sequence is 16 residues long. The assay was immunoSEQ multiplex PCR, and TCRdb's table has in-frame clones only and misses some. The sample gives tens of thousands of clones, 96% of which show up once; 0.3% to 0.4% is in the top ten. This receptor was taken from a human donor in good health. The chain joins TRBV27 to TRBJ2-5, with 7 nucleotides matching TRBD1. Sequences were obtained from T cells isolated from PBMCs. Here the CDR3 reads CASSPRYTGVRETQYF. As DNA, the CDR3 is TGTGCCAGCAGTCCCCGCTATACAGGGGTTCGAGAGACCCAGTACTTC.